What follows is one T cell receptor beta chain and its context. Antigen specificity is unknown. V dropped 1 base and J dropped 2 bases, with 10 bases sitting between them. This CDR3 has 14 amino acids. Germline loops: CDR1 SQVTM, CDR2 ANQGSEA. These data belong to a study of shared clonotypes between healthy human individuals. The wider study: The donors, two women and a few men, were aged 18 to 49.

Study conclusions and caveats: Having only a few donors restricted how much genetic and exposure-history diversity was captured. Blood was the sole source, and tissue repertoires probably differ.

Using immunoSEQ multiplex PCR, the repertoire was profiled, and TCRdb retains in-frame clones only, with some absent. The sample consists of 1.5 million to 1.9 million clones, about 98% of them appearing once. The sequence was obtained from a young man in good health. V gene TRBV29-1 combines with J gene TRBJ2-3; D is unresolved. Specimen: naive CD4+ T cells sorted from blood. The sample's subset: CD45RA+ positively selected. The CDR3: CSVEATKSTDTQYF. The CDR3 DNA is TGCAGCGTTGAAGCAACCAAATCCACAGATACGCAGTATTTT.